The sequence of this T cell receptor (beta chain) was determined in a study of spatial heterogeneity in lung cancer. This clonotype was picked up a small number of times. Its antigen is currently unknown. The V and J ends lost 6 bases and 6 bases, in that order; junction bases with no gene match: 10. Germline V lookup: CDR1 MDHEN, CDR2 SYDVKM. The CDR3 runs to 15 residues. Stated time point: sample taken at primary tumor resection. Sequencing was performed on whole RNA extracted from tumor and nontumor lung tissue, or from frozen PBMC, and the material was left unsorted. Samples were obtained from approximately 76 donors, all untreated early-stage non-small cell lung cancer patients. General study results and limits: At resection, ubiquitous expanded tumor TCRs appeared in blood more than at follow-up.

Every TCR cDNA molecule bore a unique molecular identifier. TCRdb reanalysed the 5' RACE reads using MiXCR and keeps one entry per CDR3 protein. The top ten clones hold about 43% of a sample with 49,000 or so distinct CDR3 sequences, roughly 12% of them seen once. The chain links TRBV28 to TRBJ2-3; 9 nucleotides match TRBD1. The specimen was PBMCs, collected at surgery. The receptor was isolated from a female donor with early-stage non-small cell lung cancer. The CDR3, as DNA: TGTGCCAGCAGCGCCGGGACAGGGCTTACTGATACGCAGTATTTT. It encodes CASSAGTGLTDTQYF.